The 32 T cell receptor beta chains reported below all come from one sample, sequenced in a study (dated by TCRdb to 2013 to 2016). The library was obtained by 5' RACE. The instrument given in TCRdb is Illumina MiSeq. TCRdb handled the public reads itself, with Q25 trimming in fastp and clone calling in MiXCR, and kept productive beta chains. Rows with one shared CDR3 protein collapse into an entry with the most common genes and DNA. The table for this sample lists fewer than 8,500 distinct CDR3 sequences; over 45% of them were counted only once. Of the sample, roughly 3.7% is held by the ten largest clones. Sequenced input: tumor-infiltrating memory CD4+ T cells sorted from the breast tumor. This sample's cell subset or site label indicates: memory CD4+ T cells, CD4+CD45RO+CD25-. The receptors originated from a female donor with breast cancer.

This sequence joins TRBV6-6 and TRBJ2-1, with 12 bases matching TRBD2. With V trimmed by 4 bases and J by 9 bases, 7 bases remained unmatched. In germline, CDR1 is MNHNY, CDR2 SVGAGI (reference sequence). The CDR3 runs 15 residues. CDR3 residues: CASSWMTSGSGEQFF. CDR3 nucleotide sequence: TGTGCCAGCAGTTGGATGACTAGCGGGAGTGGTGAGCAGTTCTTC.

V gene TRBV6-1 combines with J gene TRBJ2-1; no definite D call. V lost 8 bases to trimming and J lost 2 bases, with 10 bases between them. The germline gives CDR1 MNHNS, CDR2 SASEGT. This CDR3 region has 13 residues. The CDR3 reads CASRKAPYNEQFF. Written as DNA, the CDR3 is TGTGCCAGCCGCAAGGCTCCCTACAATGAGCAGTTCTTC.

This clonotype was counted a few times. The chain joins TRBV6-5 to TRBJ1-1; D is undetermined. The CDR3 is 14 residues long. V gave up 5 bases and J gave up 1 base, with 11 bases separating them. Germline CDR1 and CDR2: MNHEY and SVGAGI. CDR3 DNA: TGTGCCAGCAGTAGAGGGTTGACGAACACTGAAGCTTTCTTT. Its translation: CASSRGLTNTEAFF.

This clonotype has just a few counts. The rearrangement uses TRBV11-2 and TRBJ2-5; D remains ambiguous. The V end lost 3 bases, the J end lost 4 bases, and 15 bases lay between the germline ends. CDR3 length equals 15 residues. CDR1 is SGHAT and CDR2 is FQNNGV in the germline V gene. The CDR3 reads CASSFGTPRRETQYF. The CDR3 DNA reads as TGTGCCAGCAGCTTTGGTACACCTCGGCGAGAGACCCAGTACTTC. The full variable domain, with the rest looked up from reference TRBV11-2 and TRBJ2-5, is EAGVAQSPRYKIIEKRQSVAFWCNPISGHATLYWYQQILGQGPKLLIQFQNNGVVDDSQLPKDRFSAERLKGVDSTLKIQPAKLEDSAVYLCASSFGTPRRETQYFGPGTRLLVL.

Comments on this clonotype: Just one base apart from a much larger clone, this may be a read error. The chain recombines TRBV20-1 with TRBJ2-7; 7 bases are a match to TRBD2. CDR1 is DFQATT, CDR2 SNEGSKA, per germline (reference sequence). The CDR3 totals 14 residues. Written as DNA, the CDR3 is TGCGGTGCCCAGAAGGGACTATCTCCCCACGAGCAGTACTTC. Protein sequence: CGAQKGLSPHEQYF.

This chain connects TRBV20-1 to TRBJ2-7, with D tentatively TRBD1 (6 bases). CDR1 and CDR2 from the germline V gene are DFQATT and SNEGSKA (reference sequence). V shed 3 bases and J shed 2 bases, with 14 bases lying between them. The CDR3 runs to 14 residues. The CDR3 region is CSARARTAPYEQYF. CDR3 in DNA: TGCAGTGCTAGGGCACGGACAGCCCCCTACGAGCAGTACTTC.

The rearrangement links TRBV7-9 to TRBJ2-1; 9 bases map to TRBD2. The CDR3 runs 16 residues. V trimming: 6 bases; J trimming: 3 bases; junction bases outside the gene matches: 9. Per germline, CDR1 SEHNR and CDR2 FQNEAQ (reference sequence). The CDR3 nucleotides read TGTGCCAGCAGTTTCTTCCTAGCGGGGAGCTACAATGAGCAGTTCTTC. Translation gives CASSFFLAGSYNEQFF.

V is TRBV20-1 and J is TRBJ2-3, with TRBD1 identical over 12 bases. Germline CDR1 is DFQATT and CDR2 is SNEGSKA (reference sequence). After removal of 1 base from V and 5 bases from J, the junction contained 4 bases not matched to a gene. This CDR3 has 15 residues. The CDR3 here is CSARVGTGGRDTQYF. For the CDR3, the DNA is TGCAGTGCTAGAGTAGGGACAGGGGGCAGAGATACGCAGTATTTT.

V gene TRBV9 combines with J gene TRBJ2-7; the D gene is possibly TRBD1 (5 bases). V lost 4 bases to trimming and J lost 0 bases, with 11 bases between them. Germline values: CDR1 SGDLS, CDR2 YYNGEE. This CDR3 is 14 amino acids long. The CDR3 bases are TGTGCCAGCAGCCCTCGACAGTACTCCTACGAGCAGTACTTC. It specifies CASSPRQYSYEQYF.

The rearrangement joins TRBV12-3 or TRBV12-4 to TRBJ2-2, with TRBD2 identical over 12 bases. J gave up 7 bases and V 6 bases, and 6 bases lay outside the gene matches. CDR3 length equals 15 residues. This CDR3 reads CASRSSGGAFGELFF. As DNA, the CDR3 is TGTGCCAGCAGGTCTAGCGGGGGGGCTTTCGGGGAGCTGTTTTTT.

CDR3: CASSFRDPQNYGYTF. The CDR3 DNA follows: TGCGCCAGCAGCTTCCGGGACCCCCAGAACTATGGCTACACCTTC. The gene calls are TRBV4-1 and TRBJ1-2; perhaps TRBD1 as D (5 bases). V shed 5 bases and J shed 2 bases, with 15 bases lying between them. CDR3 length: 15 amino acids. CDR1 MGHRA and CDR2 YSYEKL come from the germline V gene.

The chain employs TRBV9 and TRBJ2-1; either TRBD1 or TRBD2 may supply D (5 bases each). The CDR3 consists of 14 residues. Looked up from germline, CDR1 is SGDLS and CDR2 is YYNGEE. The ends were cut back, 4 bases at V and 8 bases at J, with 16 bases in the middle. In DNA, the CDR3 is TGTGCCAGCAGCCCCGGGACCTCCGCCGATGAGCAGTTCTTC. Encoded protein: CASSPGTSADEQFF.

The rearrangement joins TRBV15 to TRBJ2-7, with D uncertain. This CDR3 has 14 amino acids. CDR1 is LNHNV and CDR2 is YYDKDF in the germline V gene (reference sequence). Trimming cost V 0 bases and J 7 bases, with 13 bases left between them. The CDR3 region has the DNA TGTGCCACCAGCAGAGATTTGGCGACGCGAGAGCAGTACTTC. It specifies CATSRDLATREQYF.

The gene calls are TRBV5-1 and TRBJ2-7; 14 bases fit TRBD2. There are 21 residues in the CDR3. Germline V gene lookup returns CDR1 SGHRS and CDR2 YFSETQ. With V trimmed by 7 bases and J by 2 bases, 23 bases remained unmatched. In nucleotides, the CDR3 is TGCGCCAGCTTCAAAAGTCCCGGGACAGGGTTGGGACTAGCGGGAGCCTACGAGCAGTACTTC. Protein: CASFKSPGTGLGLAGAYEQYF. Combining the CDR3 with reference TRBV5-1 and TRBJ2-7 gives the whole variable domain KAGVTQTPRYLIKTRGQQVTLSCSPISGHRSVSWYQQTPGQGLQFLFEYFSETQRNKGNFPGRFSGRQFSNSRSEMNVSTLELGDSALYLCASFKSPGTGLGLAGAYEQYFGPGTRLTVT.

The chain couples TRBV5-1 to TRBJ2-1; TRBD2 agrees at 11 bases. Trimming removed 0 bases from V and 7 bases from J; junction bases left unmatched: 0. Germline assignment: CDR1 SGHRS and CDR2 YFSETQ. This CDR3 spans 14 amino acids. The CDR3 loop is CASSLGTSGNEQFF. CDR3 bases: TGCGCCAGCAGCTTGGGGACTAGCGGGAATGAGCAGTTCTTC. The full variable domain, rest sourced from reference TRBV5-1 and TRBJ2-1, is KAGVTQTPRYLIKTRGQQVTLSCSPISGHRSVSWYQQTPGQGLQFLFEYFSETQRNKGNFPGRFSGRQFSNSRSEMNVSTLELGDSALYLCASSLGTSGNEQFFGPGTRLTVL.

The V call is TRBV12-3 or TRBV12-4, the J call TRBJ2-3, with TRBD1 as a possible D gene (5 bases). V shed 1 base and J shed 1 base, with 15 bases lying between them. CDR3 length equals 17 residues. In DNA form, the CDR3 reads TGTGCCAGCAGTTTAGAGGGGTCGGGTGGGGGCACAGATACGCAGTATTTT. This codes for CASSLEGSGGGTDTQYF.

In its sample, this clonotype was seen a few times. V is TRBV5-1 and J is TRBJ2-1, with D perhaps TRBD1 or TRBD2 (7 bases each). The CDR3 length is 13 residues. Trimming left V 0 bases short and J 15 bases short, with 16 bases between. CDR1 SGHRS and CDR2 YFSETQ come from the germline V gene. The CDR3 reads CASSLEWGGGLFF. CDR3 nucleotide sequence: TGCGCCAGCAGCTTGGAGTGGGGAGGGGGCTTGTTCTTC.

This clonotype has just a few counts. V gene TRBV3-1 combines with J gene TRBJ2-1; TRBD1 matches 10 bases. V was clipped by 4 bases and J by 7 bases; unmatched bases: 4. The CDR3 spans 14 residues. Germline V gene data show CDR1 as LGHDT and CDR2 as YNNKEL (reference sequence). The CDR3 loop reads CASSPRTGGNEQFF. Written as DNA, the CDR3 is TGTGCCAGCAGCCCCCGGACAGGGGGGAATGAGCAGTTCTTC.

This clonotype has just a few counts. The chain couples TRBV2 to TRBJ2-1, with TRBD2 matching 11 bases. The CDR3 is 15 residues long. V was clipped by 6 bases and J by 6 bases; unmatched bases: 7. The V gene's germline CDR1 is SNHLY and CDR2 FYNNEI. Here the CDR3 DNA reads TGTGCCAGCAGCTACTATAGCGGGAGGGGCAATGAGCAGTTCTTC. Translated: CASSYYSGRGNEQFF.

The V gene is TRBV5-6, the J gene TRBJ2-7; D is uncertain. Between the trimmed V and J ends, which lost 0 bases and 1 base, there was a span of 8 bases. The CDR3 loop spans 14 amino acids. Germline V lookup: CDR1 SGHDT, CDR2 YYEEEE. CDR3: CASSLVGYSYEQYF. The CDR3 nucleotides read TGTGCCAGCAGCTTGGTCGGGTATTCCTACGAGCAGTACTTC.

The rearrangement links TRBV20-1 to TRBJ1-5, with a possible D match to TRBD1 (5 bases). Germline V gives CDR1 DFQATT, CDR2 SNEGSKA (reference sequence). The CDR3 spans 13 residues. V was trimmed by 5 bases and J by 3 bases, leaving 11 bases between them. This CDR3 reads CSAQGAFNQPQHF. The DNA for the CDR3 is TGCAGTGCTCAAGGGGCGTTCAATCAGCCCCAGCATTTT.

The J gene is TRBJ1-2, the V gene TRBV29-1; D is unclear. The CDR3 totals 11 residues. Between the trimmed V and J ends, which lost 4 bases and 6 bases, there was a span of 9 bases. Germline V gene data show CDR1 as SQVTM and CDR2 as ANQGSEA. The CDR3 region is CSVGQSHGYTF. CDR3 DNA sequence: TGCAGCGTTGGCCAGTCACATGGCTACACCTTC. The whole variable domain, remainder taken from reference TRBV29-1 and TRBJ1-2, is SAVISQKPSRDICQRGTSLTIQCQVDSQVTMMFWYRQQPGQSLTLIATANQGSEATYESGFVIDKFPISRPNLTFSTLTVSNMSPEDSSIYLCSVGQSHGYTFGSGTRLTVV.

The V and J genes are TRBV20-1 and TRBJ2-7; possible D gene TRBD1, 5 bases. From germline, CDR1 is DFQATT and CDR2 SNEGSKA (reference sequence). The CDR3 length is 12 residues. V was clipped by 4 bases and J by 6 bases, with 13 bases between them. The CDR3 sequence is CSANGRRGEQYF. Here the CDR3 DNA reads TGCAGTGCTAACGGGCGTAGGGGCGAGCAGTACTTC.

The CDR3 bases are TGCGCCAGCAGCTTGTTCGCAGGGTTATACGAGCAGTACTTC. Protein product: CASSLFAGLYEQYF. The chain joins TRBV5-1 to TRBJ2-7, with D maybe TRBD1 (5 bases). The V and J ends lost 1 base and 4 bases respectively, with 12 bases between them. This CDR3 spans 14 amino acids. The germline V gene has CDR1 SGHRS and CDR2 YFSETQ.

With regard to this clonotype: Mismatch with germline at one junction end may stem from a read error. The chain carries TRBV29-1 and TRBJ1-2; unclear D gene. Germline V CDR1 and CDR2: SQVTM, ANQGSEA. The length of the CDR3 is 14 residues. The DNA of the CDR3 is TGCAGCATTGAAGAAGAAGAAGGGATCGATGGCTACACCTTC. Its translation: CSIEEEEGIDGYTF.

This sequence joins TRBV7-7 and TRBJ1-1; D is ambiguous. The germline CDR1 and CDR2 sequences are SSHAT and FNYEAQ (reference sequence). The CDR3 totals 10 residues. The CDR3 bases are TGTGCTTCGGTGAACACTGAAGCTTTCTTT. It specifies CASVNTEAFF.

Concerning this clonotype itself: The conserved closing phenylalanine or tryptophan is absent in this CDR3, likely reflecting a read error. The chain links TRBV15 to TRBJ2-7, with TRBD2 matching over 13 bases. This CDR3 region has 14 residues. CDR1 is LNHNV and CDR2 is YYDKDF in the germline V gene (reference sequence). Losses at the gene ends were 2 bases for V and 7 bases for J; bases not matched to a gene: 2. The CDR3 DNA follows: TGTGCCACCAGCAGACAGACTAGCGGGGGGGAGCAGTACATC. The encoded protein is CATSRQTSGGEQYI.

This sequence joins TRBV6-1 and TRBJ1-6, with 7 bases identical to TRBD1. CDR1 is MNHNS and CDR2 is SASEGT in the germline V gene. There are 17 residues in the CDR3. J gave up 9 bases and V 1 base, and 12 bases lay outside the gene matches. Written as DNA, the CDR3 is TGTGCCAGCAGTGAAGTTGGTTTTGGGACAGCTAGTTCACCCCTCCACTTT. Its translation is CASSEVGFGTASSPLHF.

For the CDR3, the DNA is TGTGCCAGCAGTTTACTAGTTCAAGAGACCCAGTACTTC. It is translated as CASSLLVQETQYF. The V call is TRBV12-3 or TRBV12-4, the J call TRBJ2-5; D not certain. The CDR3 is made up of 13 amino acids. The V gene lost 2 bases and the J gene lost 2 bases, with 6 bases spanning the gap.

The chain is built from TRBV28 and TRBJ2-7, with a tentative D call TRBD2 (5 bases). V lost 4 bases, J lost 1 base, and 14 bases lay in between. Germline assignment: CDR1 MDHEN and CDR2 SYDVKM. This CDR3 comprises 15 residues. The CDR3 loop is CASSSTGLGSYEQYF. The CDR3 nucleotides are TGTGCCAGCAGTTCGACGGGGTTGGGGTCCTACGAGCAGTACTTC.

Turning to this clonotype: In this CDR3 the conserved last residue, phenylalanine or tryptophan, is missing, so a read error is likely. The chain is built from TRBV7-2 and TRBJ2-7; no firm D call. The ends were cut back, 2 bases at V and 1 base at J, with 9 bases in the middle. The CDR3 extends over 14 amino acids. From germline, CDR1 is SGHTA and CDR2 FQGNSA. The CDR3 loop reads CASSLRRSSYEQYL. CDR3 nucleotides: TGTGCCAGCAGCTTACGGCGGTCATCCTACGAGCAGTACCTC.

V usage is TRBV20-1 and J usage is TRBJ1-2; 9 nucleotides align to TRBD1. Germline V lookup: CDR1 DFQATT, CDR2 SNEGSKA (reference sequence). Unmatched junction bases numbered 9, after V lost 5 bases and J lost 8 bases. This CDR3 contains 13 residues. The CDR3 coding sequence is TGCAGTGCTCGTGACAGGGGGTTTGGCGGCTACACCTTC. Translation gives CSARDRGFGGYTF.